This TCR beta chain was profiled in a study of cytomegalovirus exposure and HLA in healthy donors. Looking at the study overall: An earlier analysis identified 120 million or so unique TCR beta sequences in 150 million to 200 million T cells. The study, taken as a whole, reports: The study listed under 200 cytomegalovirus-associated TCR beta chains.

The PCR was carried out with 60 Vbeta primers and 13 Jbeta primers. Clones were read by immunoSEQ multiplex PCR, and TCRdb kept only the in-frame ones, dropping some. In the table there are under 200,000 clones, 83% of which are singletons. Germline V gives CDR1 MNHEY, CDR2 SMNVEV (reference sequence). J lost 7 bases, V lost 6 bases, and 4 bases had no gene match. The CDR3 length is 13 residues. As for this clone: The antigen is unknown.

The specimen was PBMCs. The V gene is TRBV27, the J gene TRBJ2-2; 8 bases fit TRBD1. This TCR derives from a man between 35 and 55 years old in good health and CMV-seropositive. The CDR3 reads CASRQGDVGELFF. In DNA form, the CDR3 reads TGTGCCAGCAGACAGGGGGACGTCGGGGAGCTGTTTTTT.